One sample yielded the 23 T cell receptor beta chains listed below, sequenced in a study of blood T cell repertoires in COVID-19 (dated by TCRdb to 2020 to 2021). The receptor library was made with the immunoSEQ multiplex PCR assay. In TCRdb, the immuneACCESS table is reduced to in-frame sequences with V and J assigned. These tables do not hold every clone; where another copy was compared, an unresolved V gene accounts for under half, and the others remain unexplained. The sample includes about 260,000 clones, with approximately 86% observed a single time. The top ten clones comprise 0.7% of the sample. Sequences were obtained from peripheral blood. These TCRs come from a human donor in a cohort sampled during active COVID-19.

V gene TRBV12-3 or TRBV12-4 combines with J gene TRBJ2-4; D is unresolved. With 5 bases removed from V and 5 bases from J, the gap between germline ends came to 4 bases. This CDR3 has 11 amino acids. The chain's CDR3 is CASSLENIQYF. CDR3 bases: TGTGCCAGCAGTCTCGAAAACATTCAGTACTTC.

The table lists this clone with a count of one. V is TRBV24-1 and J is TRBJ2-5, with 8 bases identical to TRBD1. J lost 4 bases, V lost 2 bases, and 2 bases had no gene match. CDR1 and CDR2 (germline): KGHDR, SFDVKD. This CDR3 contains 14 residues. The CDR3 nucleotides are TGTGCCACCAGTGATTCGACAGGGGTAGAGACCCAGTACTTC. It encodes CATSDSTGVETQYF.

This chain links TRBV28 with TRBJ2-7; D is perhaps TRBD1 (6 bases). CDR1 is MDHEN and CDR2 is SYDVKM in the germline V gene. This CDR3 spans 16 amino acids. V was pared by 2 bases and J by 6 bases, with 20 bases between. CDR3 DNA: TGTGCCAGCAGTTTACCCAGACAGGCGTCTCGGGGCGAGCAGTACTTC. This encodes CASSLPRQASRGEQYF.

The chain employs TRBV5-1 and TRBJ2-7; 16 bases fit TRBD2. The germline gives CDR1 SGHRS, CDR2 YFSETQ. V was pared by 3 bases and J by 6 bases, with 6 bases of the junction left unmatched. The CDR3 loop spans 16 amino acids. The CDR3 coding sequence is TGCGCCAGCAGCTCGGGACTAGCGGGGGGGCCAGTCGAGCAGTACTTC. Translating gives CASSSGLAGGPVEQYF.

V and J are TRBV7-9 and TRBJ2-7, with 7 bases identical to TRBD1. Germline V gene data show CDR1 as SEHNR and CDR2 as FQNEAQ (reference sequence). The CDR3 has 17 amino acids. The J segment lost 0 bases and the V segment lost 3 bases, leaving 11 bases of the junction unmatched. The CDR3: CASSFTRQGFISYEQYF. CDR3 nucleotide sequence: TGTGCCAGCAGCTTCACAAGACAGGGTTTCATCTCCTACGAGCAGTACTTC.

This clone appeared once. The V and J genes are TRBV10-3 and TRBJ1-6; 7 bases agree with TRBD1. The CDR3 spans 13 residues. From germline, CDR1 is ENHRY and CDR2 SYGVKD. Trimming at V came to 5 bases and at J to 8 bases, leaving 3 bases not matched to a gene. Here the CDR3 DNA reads TGTGCCATCAGTACAACAGGGGATTCACCCCTCCACTTT. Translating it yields CAISTTGDSPLHF.

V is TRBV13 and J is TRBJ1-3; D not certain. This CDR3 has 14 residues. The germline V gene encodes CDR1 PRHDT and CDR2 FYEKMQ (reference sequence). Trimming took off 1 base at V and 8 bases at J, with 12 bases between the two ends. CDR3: CASSLALGEDTIYF. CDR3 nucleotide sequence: TGTGCCAGCAGCTTAGCCCTCGGGGAGGACACCATATATTTT.

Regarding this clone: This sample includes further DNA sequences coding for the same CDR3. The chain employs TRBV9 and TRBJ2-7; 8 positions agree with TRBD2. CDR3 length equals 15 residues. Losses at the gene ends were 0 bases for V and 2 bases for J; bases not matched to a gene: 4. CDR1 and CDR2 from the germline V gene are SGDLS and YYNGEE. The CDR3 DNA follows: TGTGCCAGCAGCGTAGGTGCGGGAGGTCCCTACGAGCAGTACTTC. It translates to CASSVGAGGPYEQYF.

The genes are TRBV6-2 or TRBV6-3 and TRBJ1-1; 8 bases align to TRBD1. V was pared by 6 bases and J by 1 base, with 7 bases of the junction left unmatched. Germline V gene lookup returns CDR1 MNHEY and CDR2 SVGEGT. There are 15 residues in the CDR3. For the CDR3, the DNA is TGTGCCAGCAGCCCAGGTGGGACAGGGAACACTGAAGCTTTCTTT. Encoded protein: CASSPGGTGNTEAFF.

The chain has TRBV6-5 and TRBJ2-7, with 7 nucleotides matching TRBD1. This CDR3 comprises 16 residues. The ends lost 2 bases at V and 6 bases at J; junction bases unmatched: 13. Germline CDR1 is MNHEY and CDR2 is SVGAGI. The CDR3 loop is CASSYRSTGSRFEQYF. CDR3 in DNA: TGTGCCAGCAGTTACAGGTCGACAGGGTCCCGTTTCGAGCAGTACTTC.

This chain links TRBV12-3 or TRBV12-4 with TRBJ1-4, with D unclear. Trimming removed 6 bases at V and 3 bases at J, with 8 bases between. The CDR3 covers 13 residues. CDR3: CASSSRSNEKLFF. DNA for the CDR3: TGTGCCAGCAGCTCCAGATCTAATGAAAAACTGTTTTTT.

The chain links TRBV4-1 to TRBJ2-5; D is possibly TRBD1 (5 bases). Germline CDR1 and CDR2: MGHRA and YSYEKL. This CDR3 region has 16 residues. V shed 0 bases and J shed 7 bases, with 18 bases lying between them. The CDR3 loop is CASSQDGRQPLTTQYF. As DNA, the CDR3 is TGCGCCAGCAGCCAAGATGGACGACAGCCCCTGACGACCCAGTACTTC.

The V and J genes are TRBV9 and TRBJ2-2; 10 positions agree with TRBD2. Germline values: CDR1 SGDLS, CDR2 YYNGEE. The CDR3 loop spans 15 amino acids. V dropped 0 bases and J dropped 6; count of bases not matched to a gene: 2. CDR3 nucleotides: TGTGCCAGCAGCGTAGAAGCGGGAGGGGCCGGGGAGCTGTTTTTT. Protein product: CASSVEAGGAGELFF. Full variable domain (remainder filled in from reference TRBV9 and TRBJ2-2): DSGVTQTPKHLITATGQRVTLRCSPRSGDLSVYWYQQSLDQGLQFLIQYYNGEERAKGNILERFSAQQFPDLHSELNLSSLELGDSALYFCASSVEAGGAGELFFGEGSRLTVL.

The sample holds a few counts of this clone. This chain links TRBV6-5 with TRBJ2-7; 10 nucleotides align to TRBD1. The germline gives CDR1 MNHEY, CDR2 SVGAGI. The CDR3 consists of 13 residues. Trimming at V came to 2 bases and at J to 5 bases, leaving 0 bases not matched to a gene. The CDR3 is CASSYGTGDEQYF. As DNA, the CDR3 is TGTGCCAGCAGTTACGGGACAGGGGACGAGCAGTACTTC.

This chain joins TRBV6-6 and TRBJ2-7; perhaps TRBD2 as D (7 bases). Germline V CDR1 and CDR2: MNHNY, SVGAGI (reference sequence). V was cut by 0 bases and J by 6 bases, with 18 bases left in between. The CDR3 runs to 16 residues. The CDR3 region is CASSYSTGGHPLEQYF. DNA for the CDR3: TGTGCCAGCAGTTACTCGACCGGGGGGCACCCCCTCGAGCAGTACTTC.

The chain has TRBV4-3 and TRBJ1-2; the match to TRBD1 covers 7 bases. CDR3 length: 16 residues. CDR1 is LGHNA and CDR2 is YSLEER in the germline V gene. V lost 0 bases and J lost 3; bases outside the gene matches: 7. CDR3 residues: CASSQDSAGGYYGYTF. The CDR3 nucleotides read TGCGCCAGCAGCCAAGATTCGGCAGGGGGGTACTATGGCTACACCTTC.

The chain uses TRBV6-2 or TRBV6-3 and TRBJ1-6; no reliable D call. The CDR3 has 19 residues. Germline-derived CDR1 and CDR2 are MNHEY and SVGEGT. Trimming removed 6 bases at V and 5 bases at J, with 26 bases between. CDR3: CASRPGLPRVSSHNSPLHF. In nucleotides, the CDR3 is TGTGCCAGCAGACCTGGACTTCCGAGGGTATCCTCTCATAATTCACCCCTCCACTTT.

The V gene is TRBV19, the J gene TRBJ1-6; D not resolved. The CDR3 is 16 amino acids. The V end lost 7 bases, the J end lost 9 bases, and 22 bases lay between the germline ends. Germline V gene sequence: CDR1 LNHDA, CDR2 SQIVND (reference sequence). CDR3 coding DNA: TGTGCCAGTACCGAGGGTAGGACTCTTATAGGTTCACCCCTCCACTTT. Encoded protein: CASTEGRTLIGSPLHF.

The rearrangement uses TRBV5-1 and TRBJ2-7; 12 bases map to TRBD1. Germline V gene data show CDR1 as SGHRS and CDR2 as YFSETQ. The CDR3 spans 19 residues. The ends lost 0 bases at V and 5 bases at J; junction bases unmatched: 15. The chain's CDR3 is CASSLGPGQGARMADEQYF. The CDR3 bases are TGCGCCAGCAGCTTGGGGCCGGGACAGGGGGCGCGAATGGCTGACGAGCAGTACTTC.

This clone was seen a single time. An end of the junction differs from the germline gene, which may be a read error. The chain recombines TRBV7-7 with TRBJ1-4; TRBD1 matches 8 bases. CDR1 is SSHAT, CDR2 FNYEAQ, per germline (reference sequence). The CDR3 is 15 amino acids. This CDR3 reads CASSRTGYTNEKLFF. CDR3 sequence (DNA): TGTGCTAGCAGCCGGACAGGGTACACTAATGAAAAACTGTTTTTT.

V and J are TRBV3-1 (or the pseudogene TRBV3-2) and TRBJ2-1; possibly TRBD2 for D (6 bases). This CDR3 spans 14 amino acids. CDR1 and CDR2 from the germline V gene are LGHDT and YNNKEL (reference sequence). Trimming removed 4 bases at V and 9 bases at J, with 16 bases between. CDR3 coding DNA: TGTGCCAGCAGCCCGTATGGAGGGGTCGGTGAGCAGTTCTTC. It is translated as CASSPYGGVGEQFF.

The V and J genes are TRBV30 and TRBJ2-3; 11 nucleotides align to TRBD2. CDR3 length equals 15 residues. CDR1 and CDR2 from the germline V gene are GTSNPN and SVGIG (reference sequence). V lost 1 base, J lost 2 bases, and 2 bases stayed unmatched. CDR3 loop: CAWSGLAGITDTQYF. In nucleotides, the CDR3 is TGTGCCTGGAGTGGACTAGCGGGAATCACAGATACGCAGTATTTT.

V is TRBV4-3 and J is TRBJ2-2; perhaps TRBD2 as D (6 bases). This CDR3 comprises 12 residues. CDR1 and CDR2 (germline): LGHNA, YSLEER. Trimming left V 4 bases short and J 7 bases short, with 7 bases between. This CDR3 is CASSPGVGELFF. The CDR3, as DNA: TGCGCCAGCAGCCCGGGGGTCGGGGAGCTGTTTTTT.